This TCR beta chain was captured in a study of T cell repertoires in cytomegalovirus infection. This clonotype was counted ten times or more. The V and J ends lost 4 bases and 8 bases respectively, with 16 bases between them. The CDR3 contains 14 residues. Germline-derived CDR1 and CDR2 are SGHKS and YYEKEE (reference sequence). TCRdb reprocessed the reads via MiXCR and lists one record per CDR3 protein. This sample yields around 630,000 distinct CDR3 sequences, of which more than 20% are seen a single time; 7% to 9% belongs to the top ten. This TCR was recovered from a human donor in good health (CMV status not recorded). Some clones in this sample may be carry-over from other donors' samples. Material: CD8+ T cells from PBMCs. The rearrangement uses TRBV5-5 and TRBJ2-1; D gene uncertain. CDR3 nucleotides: TGTGCCAGCAGCACCGAGACCCGGGTCGATGAGCAGTTCTTC. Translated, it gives CASSTETRVDEQFF.